This entry lists 30 T cell receptor beta chains sequenced from one sample in a study of T cell repertoires in cytomegalovirus infection. TCRdb fed the reads into MiXCR, producing one record per CDR3 protein. The table has fewer than 300,000 distinct CDR3 sequences, around 25% seen once. Material for sequencing was PBMCs. These receptors were taken from a human donor in good health (CMV status not recorded). Some clones in this sample may be carry-over from other donors' samples.

This clonotype was seen repeatedly, ten times or more. The chain combines TRBV19 with TRBJ2-1; weak D call: TRBD1 (6 bases). The germline V gene has CDR1 LNHDA and CDR2 SQIVND (reference sequence). The CDR3 contains 15 residues. Between the trimmed V and J ends, which lost 10 bases and 4 bases, there was a span of 20 bases. The CDR3 DNA follows: TGTGCCACGAGGCTACACGGGACAATATACAATGAGCAGTTCTTC. The encoded protein is CATRLHGTIYNEQFF. Full variable domain (missing parts from reference TRBV19 and TRBJ2-1): DGGITQSPKYLFRKEGQNVTLSCEQNLNHDAMYWYRQDPGQGLRLIYYSQIVNDFQKGDIAEGYSVSREKKESFPLTVTSAQKNPTAFYLCATRLHGTIYNEQFFGPGTRLTVL.

This clonotype was picked up a small number of times. The rearrangement joins TRBV5-5 to TRBJ2-6; D call uncertain. CDR1 and CDR2 from the germline V gene are SGHKS and YYEKEE (reference sequence). V was clipped by 6 bases and J by 1 base, with 5 bases between them. This CDR3 is built from 13 residues. The CDR3 spells CASKWSGANVLTF. CDR3 nucleotides: TGTGCCAGCAAGTGGTCTGGGGCCAACGTCCTGACTTTC.

The chain recombines TRBV11-2 with TRBJ2-5; possibly TRBD2 for D (5 bases). CDR3 length equals 14 residues. Germline-derived CDR1 and CDR2 are SGHAT and FQNNGV. V shed 0 bases and J shed 2 bases, with 7 bases lying between them. The CDR3 loop reads CASSLERTQETQYF. CDR3 in DNA: TGTGCCAGCAGCTTAGAAAGGACTCAAGAGACCCAGTACTTC.

There are many counts of this clonotype. This chain links TRBV7-2 with TRBJ1-2; weak D call: TRBD1 (6 bases). Between the trimmed V and J ends, which lost 3 bases and 3 bases, there was a span of 11 bases. Looked up from germline, CDR1 is SGHTA and CDR2 is FQGNSA. The CDR3 covers 14 residues. The CDR3 protein is CASSLGWTDYGYTF. CDR3 DNA sequence: TGTGCCAGCAGCTTGGGTTGGACAGACTATGGCTACACCTTC.

This clonotype was seen ten or more times. The chain recombines TRBV7-2 with TRBJ1-2, with 7 bases aligning to TRBD1. Germline CDR1 is SGHTA and CDR2 is FQGNSA. V trimming: 0 bases; J trimming: 8 bases; junction bases outside the gene matches: 6. The CDR3 length is 14 residues. CDR3 bases: TGTGCCAGCAGCTTAGCGCTAGGACAGGCCGGCTACACCTTC. Translating gives CASSLALGQAGYTF.

This clonotype was recorded at least ten times. This chain joins TRBV20-1 and TRBJ2-1; possibly TRBD2 for D (6 bases). The CDR3 runs to 14 residues. Looked up from germline, CDR1 is DFQATT and CDR2 is SNEGSKA (reference sequence). V was shortened by 1 base and J by 2 bases, with 9 bases between the two germline ends. CDR3 in amino acids: CSARGSSAYNEQFF. The CDR3 nucleotides read TGCAGTGCTAGAGGGTCTAGCGCCTACAATGAGCAGTTCTTC.

This chain's CDR3 is CASSLNPTDQPQHF. The CDR3 DNA reads TGTGCCAGCAGCTTAAACCCGACAGATCAGCCCCAGCATTTT. The chain recombines TRBV7-2 with TRBJ1-5, with TRBD1 as a possible D gene (5 bases). CDR3 length: 14 residues. V lost 2 bases and J lost 5, with 10 bases in between. The V gene's germline CDR1 is SGHTA and CDR2 FQGNSA.

V is TRBV15 and J is TRBJ1-1; D is uncertain. Deletions cut 0 bases from V and 2 bases from J, with 10 bases between. The CDR3 extends over 15 amino acids. Per germline, CDR1 LNHNV and CDR2 YYDKDF (reference sequence). This CDR3 reads CATSRDRGINTEAFF. DNA of the CDR3: TGTGCCACCAGCAGAGATCGAGGGATCAACACTGAAGCTTTCTTT.

This clonotype was recorded a few times. This sequence joins TRBV28 and TRBJ1-2, with 7 bases matching TRBD1. CDR1 MDHEN and CDR2 SYDVKM come from the germline V gene. This CDR3 is built from 15 residues. V gave up 6 bases and J gave up 4 bases; unmatched junction bases: 11. In nucleotides, the CDR3 is TGTGCCAGCAGGCCCTCAGGGGGAAAGAGCTATGGCTACACCTTC. Translation gives CASRPSGGKSYGYTF.

V gene TRBV29-1 combines with J gene TRBJ2-3; 7 bases are a match to TRBD2. The junction had 11 bases not matched to a gene; V was cut back by 4 bases and J by 1 base. Germline values: CDR1 SQVTM, CDR2 ANQGSEA. The CDR3 sequence is 16 residues long. The CDR3 sequence is CSVGGRAEIGTDTQYF. The CDR3 DNA reads as TGCAGCGTTGGAGGGAGGGCCGAGATCGGCACAGATACGCAGTATTTT.

A few counts support this clonotype. The V call is TRBV5-1, the J call TRBJ2-2, with D tentatively TRBD2 (6 bases). Germline V lookup: CDR1 SGHRS, CDR2 YFSETQ. Trimming removed 3 bases from V and 1 base from J, with 16 bases in between. CDR3 size: 17 residues. CDR3 coding DNA: TGCGCCAGCAGCTATTCGGGAGCCCGATTGAACACCGGGGAGCTGTTTTTT. Protein sequence: CASSYSGARLNTGELFF.

This clonotype was observed a handful of times. The gene calls are TRBV12-3 or TRBV12-4 and TRBJ1-3; a possible D gene is TRBD1 (5 bases). CDR3 length equals 15 residues. The germline V and J ends were trimmed by 6 bases and 0 bases, with 12 bases remaining between them. The DNA of the CDR3 is TGTGCCAGCAGATTACAGGTTCTCTCTGGAAACACCATATATTTT. Translated, it gives CASRLQVLSGNTIYF.

This clonotype was seen ten or more times. This chain uses TRBV7-2 with TRBJ1-5, with 7 positions matching TRBD1. The CDR3 length is 14 residues. Germline loops: CDR1 SGHTA, CDR2 FQGNSA. The V segment lost 1 base and the J segment 6 bases; nucleotides outside the gene matches: 3. CDR3 residues: CASSLVNRGQPQHF. In nucleotides, the CDR3 is TGTGCCAGCAGCTTAGTGAACAGGGGTCAGCCCCAGCATTTT.

The sample holds many counts of this clonotype. The V gene is TRBV7-2, the J gene TRBJ2-7, with D unclear. V lost 6 bases, J lost 5 bases, and 11 bases lay in between. The CDR3 spans 12 residues. Germline-derived CDR1 and CDR2 are SGHTA and FQGNSA. The CDR3 spells CASSNPSNEQYF. The CDR3 coding sequence is TGTGCCAGCAGTAACCCCAGCAACGAGCAGTACTTC. The full variable domain, completed using reference TRBV7-2 and TRBJ2-7, is GAGVSQSPSNKVTEKGKDVELRCDPISGHTALYWYRQSLGQGLEFLIYFQGNSAPDKSGLPSDRFSAERTGGSVSTLTIQRTQQEDSAVYLCASSNPSNEQYFGPGTRLTVT.

The V call is TRBV7-3, the J call TRBJ2-7, with 7 bases lining up with TRBD1. In germline, CDR1 is SGHTA, CDR2 FQGTGA. The CDR3 length is 13 residues. V shed 5 bases, J shed 7 bases, and the junction held 8 bases outside the gene matches. The DNA of the CDR3 is TGTGCCAGCAGCCCCGGACAGGTCCGTGAGCAGTACTTC. Translating it yields CASSPGQVREQYF. Using reference TRBV7-3 and TRBJ2-7 for the parts outside the CDR3, the full variable domain is GAGVSQTPSNKVTEKGKYVELRCDPISGHTALYWYRQSLGQGPEFLIYFQGTGAADDSGLPNDRFFAVRPEGSVSTLKIQRTERGDSAVYLCASSPGQVREQYFGPGTRLTVT.

V is TRBV11-2 and J is TRBJ2-3, with TRBD1 as a possible D gene (6 bases). There are 15 residues in the CDR3. Germline loops: CDR1 SGHAT, CDR2 FQNNGV. Trimming pared 5 bases from V and 3 bases from J, leaving 15 bases between. The CDR3 DNA reads as TGTGCCAGCAGCCACATAGTGGGGGCTACAGATACGCAGTATTTT. This gives the protein CASSHIVGATDTQYF. The entire variable domain, with the rest obtained from reference TRBV11-2 and TRBJ2-3, is as follows: EAGVAQSPRYKIIEKRQSVAFWCNPISGHATLYWYQQILGQGPKLLIQFQNNGVVDDSQLPKDRFSAERLKGVDSTLKIQPAKLEDSAVYLCASSHIVGATDTQYFGPGTRLTVL.

The chain has TRBV10-3 and TRBJ1-1; no clear D gene. The CDR3 has 12 amino acids. Germline values: CDR1 ENHRY, CDR2 SYGVKD. V was trimmed by 4 bases and J by 1 base, leaving 4 bases between them. Here the CDR3 reads CAISGGNTEAFF. CDR3 nucleotide sequence: TGTGCCATCAGTGGGGGGAACACTGAAGCTTTCTTT.

As to this clonotype: One junction end disagrees with the germline gene, perhaps due to a read error. This rearrangement joins TRBV5-1 to TRBJ2-5; 10 nucleotides agree with TRBD2. The CDR3 spans 14 residues. CDR1 is SGHRS and CDR2 is YFSETQ in the germline V gene. CDR3 in amino acids: CASSFTLAGEIQYF. The CDR3 region has the DNA TGCGCCAGCAGCTTCACTCTAGCGGGGGAGATCCAGTACTTC.

Many counts were recorded for this clonotype. The J gene is TRBJ2-7, the V gene TRBV28; 7 bases are shared with TRBD1. The CDR3 runs 15 residues. The V gene's germline CDR1 is MDHEN and CDR2 SYDVKM. J was trimmed by 0 bases and V by 7 bases; bases with no gene match: 9. The CDR3 nucleotides read TGTGCCAGCAACTCAGGGGGTCGAAGCTCCTACGAGCAGTACTTC. Translating gives CASNSGGRSSYEQYF.

The chain employs TRBV5-4 and TRBJ2-7, with 12 bases matching TRBD2. CDR3 length equals 16 residues. In germline, CDR1 is SGHNT, CDR2 YYREEE (reference sequence). With 1 base clipped from V and 5 bases from J, the junction kept 7 bases outside the gene matches. This CDR3 is CASSLRLAGALDEQYF. In nucleotides, the CDR3 is TGTGCCAGCAGCTTGAGACTAGCGGGAGCCTTGGACGAGCAGTACTTC.

The genes are TRBV20-1 and TRBJ1-4, with unresolved D. V was shortened by 6 bases and J by 0 bases, with 14 bases between the two germline ends. Germline loops: CDR1 DFQATT, CDR2 SNEGSKA (reference sequence). The CDR3 contains 15 residues. The CDR3 region has the DNA TGCAGTGCCCCCTCGGCAGAAGCAACTAATGAAAAACTGTTTTTT. This codes for CSAPSAEATNEKLFF.

This clonotype has a count of ten or more. The chain has TRBV7-9 and TRBJ2-3; no clear D. V lost 5 bases to trimming and J lost 9 bases, with 18 bases between them. This CDR3 has 14 residues. The germline CDR1 and CDR2 sequences are SEHNR and FQNEAQ (reference sequence). CDR3 sequence (DNA): TGTGCCAGCAGCCCTCCGACGAATCCCGGCACGCAGTATTTT. Amino acids: CASSPPTNPGTQYF.

The gene calls are TRBV10-2 and TRBJ1-4; TRBD1 is a possible D gene (6 bases). The CDR3 spans 16 residues. V shed 3 bases and J shed 0 bases, with 11 bases lying between them. CDR1 WSHSY and CDR2 SAAADI come from the germline V gene. The CDR3 bases are TGCGCCAGCAGTGATGGGGGACACTCAACTAATGAAAAACTGTTTTTT. Its translation: CASSDGGHSTNEKLFF.

This clonotype is a singleton in its sample. J is TRBJ2-7 and V is TRBV19, with D perhaps TRBD1 or TRBD2 (5 bases each). CDR3 length: 16 residues. The V end lost 5 bases, the J end lost 2 bases, and 19 bases lay between the germline ends. Per the germline V gene, CDR1 is LNHDA and CDR2 is SQIVND (reference sequence). CDR3 nucleotide sequence: TGTGCCAGTAGTGATACTGGGGGAGTCATCCCCTACGAGCAGTACTTC. It specifies CASSDTGGVIPYEQYF.

This clonotype was observed a handful of times. J is TRBJ1-1 and V is TRBV30, with D maybe TRBD1 (6 bases). The germline CDR1 and CDR2 sequences are GTSNPN and SVGIG (reference sequence). CDR3 length: 14 amino acids. V lost 5 bases to trimming and J lost 0 bases, with 13 bases between them. CDR3 region: CAWEKQGVNTEAFF. CDR3 nucleotides: TGTGCCTGGGAGAAACAGGGTGTGAACACTGAAGCTTTCTTT.

This clonotype was picked up a small number of times. J is TRBJ2-2 and V is TRBV7-2; D not resolved. The CDR3 covers 17 residues. Trimming pared 1 base from V and 4 bases from J, leaving 16 bases between. CDR1 and CDR2 (germline): SGHTA, FQGNSA. The CDR3 DNA follows: TGTGCCAGCAGCTTAGTAGGCCGGCCGGATCTCACCGGGGAGCTGTTTTTT. This sequence encodes CASSLVGRPDLTGELFF.

The V call is TRBV24-1, the J call TRBJ2-7, with unresolved D. This CDR3 comprises 17 residues. The germline CDR1 and CDR2 sequences are KGHDR and SFDVKD. The germline V and J ends were trimmed by 4 bases and 3 bases, with 21 bases remaining between them. The CDR3 coding sequence is TGTGCCACCAGTGAAACCTACAGTATGGGCGCAGGCTACGAGCAGTACTTC. The encoded protein is CATSETYSMGAGYEQYF.

This clonotype came up many times. The chain employs TRBV7-2 and TRBJ1-2; 8 nucleotides line up with TRBD1. From germline, CDR1 is SGHTA and CDR2 FQGNSA. The CDR3 contains 16 residues. Trimming at V came to 2 bases and at J to 6 bases, leaving 11 bases not matched to a gene. The CDR3 DNA reads TGTGCCAGCAGCTTACTGGGCAGGGGGCAGACGGATGGCTACACCTTC. Translation: CASSLLGRGQTDGYTF. Using reference TRBV7-2 and TRBJ1-2 for the parts outside the CDR3, the full variable domain is GAGVSQSPSNKVTEKGKDVELRCDPISGHTALYWYRQSLGQGLEFLIYFQGNSAPDKSGLPSDRFSAERTGGSVSTLTIQRTQQEDSAVYLCASSLLGRGQTDGYTFGSGTRLTVV.

This chain uses TRBV6-8 with TRBJ2-1; 9 bases match TRBD2. The CDR3 contains 13 residues. The germline V gene has CDR1 MNHGY and CDR2 SAAAGT. V dropped 5 bases and J dropped 5; count of bases not matched to a gene: 1. CDR3 in DNA: TGTGCCAGCAGTCGGACTAGCGACAATGAGCAGTTCTTC. It yields the protein CASSRTSDNEQFF.

This clonotype was seen many times. V and J are TRBV11-2 and TRBJ1-4; 9 nucleotides agree with TRBD1. J lost 8 bases, V lost 4 bases, and 8 bases had no gene match. This CDR3 spans 15 amino acids. In germline, CDR1 is SGHAT, CDR2 FQNNGV. The CDR3 DNA reads as TGTGCCAGCAGCTCGGGACAGGGAGGAAACGAAAAACTGTTTTTT. Translation: CASSSGQGGNEKLFF.